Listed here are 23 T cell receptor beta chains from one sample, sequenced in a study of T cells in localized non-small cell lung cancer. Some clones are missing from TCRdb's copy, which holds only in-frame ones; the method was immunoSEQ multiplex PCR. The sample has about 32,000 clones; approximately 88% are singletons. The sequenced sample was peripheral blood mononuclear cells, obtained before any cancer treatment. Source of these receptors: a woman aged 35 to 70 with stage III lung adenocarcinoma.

CDR3 loop: CASGLAGSNEQFF. The CDR3 DNA sequence: TGTGCCAGCGGACTAGCGGGAAGTAATGAGCAGTTCTTC. This chain links TRBV19 with TRBJ2-1, with TRBD2 matching over 12 bases. In germline, CDR1 is LNHDA, CDR2 SQIVND (reference sequence). The J segment lost 7 bases and the V segment lost 9 bases, leaving 4 bases of the junction unmatched. There are 13 residues in the CDR3.

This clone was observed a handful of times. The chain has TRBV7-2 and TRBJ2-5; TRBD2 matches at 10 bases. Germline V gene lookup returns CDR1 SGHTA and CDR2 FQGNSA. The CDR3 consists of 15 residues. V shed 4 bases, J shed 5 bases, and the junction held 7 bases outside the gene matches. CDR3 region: CASSYQRGGGETQYF. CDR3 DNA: TGTGCCAGCAGCTACCAGCGGGGGGGAGGCGAGACCCAGTACTTC.

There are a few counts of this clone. The CDR3, as DNA: TGTGCCAGTAGTATGCCCGGGTTGGGTGCAGATACGCAGTATTTT. It codes for CASSMPGLGADTQYF. V and J are TRBV19 and TRBJ2-3; D is unresolved. V was cut by 3 bases and J by 4 bases, with 14 bases left in between. The CDR3 length is 15 residues. Germline V gene sequence: CDR1 LNHDA, CDR2 SQIVND (reference sequence).

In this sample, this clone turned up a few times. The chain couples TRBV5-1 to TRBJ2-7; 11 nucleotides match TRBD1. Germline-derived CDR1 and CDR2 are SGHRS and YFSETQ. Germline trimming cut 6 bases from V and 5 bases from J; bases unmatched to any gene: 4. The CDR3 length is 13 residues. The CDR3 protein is CASNGQGANEQYF. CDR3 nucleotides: TGCGCCAGCAACGGACAGGGGGCCAACGAGCAGTACTTC.

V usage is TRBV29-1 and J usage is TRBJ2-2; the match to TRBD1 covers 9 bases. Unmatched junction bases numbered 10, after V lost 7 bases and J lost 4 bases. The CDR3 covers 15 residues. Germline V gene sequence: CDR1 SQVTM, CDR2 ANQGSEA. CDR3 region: CSARLDRGSTGELFF. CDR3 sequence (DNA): TGCAGCGCACGCCTAGACAGGGGGAGCACCGGGGAGCTGTTTTTT.

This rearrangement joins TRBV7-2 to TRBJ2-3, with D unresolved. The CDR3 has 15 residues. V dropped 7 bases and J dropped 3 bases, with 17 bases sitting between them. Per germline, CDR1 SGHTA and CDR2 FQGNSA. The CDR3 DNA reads TGTGCCAGCACAGCTTCCCCGGCCCCAACAGATACGCAGTATTTT. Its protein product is CASTASPAPTDTQYF. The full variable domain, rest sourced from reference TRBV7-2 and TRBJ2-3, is GAGVSQSPSNKVTEKGKDVELRCDPISGHTALYWYRQSLGQGLEFLIYFQGNSAPDKSGLPSDRFSAERTGGSVSTLTIQRTQQEDSAVYLCASTASPAPTDTQYFGPGTRLTVL.

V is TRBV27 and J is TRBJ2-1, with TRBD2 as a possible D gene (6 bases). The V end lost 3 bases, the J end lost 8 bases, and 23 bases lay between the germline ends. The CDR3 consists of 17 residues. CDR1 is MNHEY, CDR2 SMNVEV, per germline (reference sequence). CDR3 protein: CASSFSSGPKYGYEQFF. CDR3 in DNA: TGTGCCAGCAGTTTTAGTAGCGGCCCCAAATACGGTTATGAGCAGTTCTTC.

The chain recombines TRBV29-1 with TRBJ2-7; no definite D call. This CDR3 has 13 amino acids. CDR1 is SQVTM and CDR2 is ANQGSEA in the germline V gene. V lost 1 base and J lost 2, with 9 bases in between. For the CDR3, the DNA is TGCAGCGTTGAAGGGACGGATCCCTACGAGCAGTACTTC. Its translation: CSVEGTDPYEQYF.

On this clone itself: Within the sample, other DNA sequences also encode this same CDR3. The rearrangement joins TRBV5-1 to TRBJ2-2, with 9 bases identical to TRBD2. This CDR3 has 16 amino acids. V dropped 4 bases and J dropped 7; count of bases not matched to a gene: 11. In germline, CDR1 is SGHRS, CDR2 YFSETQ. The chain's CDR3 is CASSIATSGAGGELFF. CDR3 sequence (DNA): TGCGCCAGCAGCATCGCGACTAGCGGAGCTGGCGGGGAGCTGTTTTTT.

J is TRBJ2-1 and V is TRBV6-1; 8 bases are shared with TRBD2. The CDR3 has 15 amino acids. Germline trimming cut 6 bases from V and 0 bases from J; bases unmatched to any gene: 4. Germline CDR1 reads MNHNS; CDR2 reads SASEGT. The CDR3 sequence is CASRDLAGSYNEQFF. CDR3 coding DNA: TGTGCCAGCAGAGATCTAGCGGGCTCCTACAATGAGCAGTTCTTC.

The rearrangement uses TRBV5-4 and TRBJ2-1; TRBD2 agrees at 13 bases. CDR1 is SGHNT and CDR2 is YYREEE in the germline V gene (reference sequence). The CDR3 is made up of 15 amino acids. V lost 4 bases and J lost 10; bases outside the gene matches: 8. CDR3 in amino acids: CASSPTSGGAREQFF. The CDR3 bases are TGTGCCAGCAGCCCAACTAGCGGGGGGGCCAGGGAGCAGTTCTTC.

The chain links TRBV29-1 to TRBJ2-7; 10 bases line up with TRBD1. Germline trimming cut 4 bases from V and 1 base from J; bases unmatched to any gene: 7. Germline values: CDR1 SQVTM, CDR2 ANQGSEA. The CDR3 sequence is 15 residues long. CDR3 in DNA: TGCAGCGTTGCTGACAGGGGGCCGAATTCCTACGAGCAGTACTTC. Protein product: CSVADRGPNSYEQYF.

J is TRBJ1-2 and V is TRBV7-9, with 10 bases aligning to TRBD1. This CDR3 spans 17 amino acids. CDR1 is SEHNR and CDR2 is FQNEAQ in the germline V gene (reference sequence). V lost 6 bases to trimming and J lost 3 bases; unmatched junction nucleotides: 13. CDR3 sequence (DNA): TGTGCCAGCAGGGATACCGGGACAGGGGAGAAAGACTATGGCTACACCTTC. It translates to CASRDTGTGEKDYGYTF.

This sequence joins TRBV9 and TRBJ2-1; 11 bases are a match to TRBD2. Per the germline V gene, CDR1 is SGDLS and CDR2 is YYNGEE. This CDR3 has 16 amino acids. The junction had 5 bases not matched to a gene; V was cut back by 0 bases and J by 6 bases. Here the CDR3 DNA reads TGTGCCAGCAGCGTAGCACGGCTAGCGGGAGGCAATGAGCAGTTCTTC. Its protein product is CASSVARLAGGNEQFF.

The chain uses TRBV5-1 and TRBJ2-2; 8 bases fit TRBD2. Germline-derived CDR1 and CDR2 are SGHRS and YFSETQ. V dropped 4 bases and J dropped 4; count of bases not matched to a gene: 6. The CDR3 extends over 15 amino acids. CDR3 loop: CASSGGAGVTGELFF. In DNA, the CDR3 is TGCGCCAGCAGCGGGGGAGCGGGAGTCACCGGGGAGCTGTTTTTT.

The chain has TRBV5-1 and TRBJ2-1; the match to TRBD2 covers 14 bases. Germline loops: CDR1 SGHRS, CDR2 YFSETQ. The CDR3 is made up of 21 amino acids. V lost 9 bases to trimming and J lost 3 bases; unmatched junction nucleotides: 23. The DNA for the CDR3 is TGCGCCACCCGACAAGGGGGACTAGCGGGAGTTCCCTCCTCCTACTACAATGAGCAGTTCTTC. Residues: CATRQGGLAGVPSSYYNEQFF. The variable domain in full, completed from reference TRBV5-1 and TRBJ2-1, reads KAGVTQTPRYLIKTRGQQVTLSCSPISGHRSVSWYQQTPGQGLQFLFEYFSETQRNKGNFPGRFSGRQFSNSRSEMNVSTLELGDSALYLCATRQGGLAGVPSSYYNEQFFGPGTRLTVL.

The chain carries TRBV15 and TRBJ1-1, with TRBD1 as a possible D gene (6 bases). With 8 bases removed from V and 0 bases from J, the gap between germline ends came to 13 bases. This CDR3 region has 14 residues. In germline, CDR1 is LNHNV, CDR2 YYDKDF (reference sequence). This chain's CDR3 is CATQKGGLNTEAFF. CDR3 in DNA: TGTGCCACCCAAAAGGGGGGATTGAACACTGAAGCTTTCTTT.

CDR3 amino acids: CASSYCRQVAYEQYF. The CDR3 DNA reads as TGTGCCAGCAGTTACTGCAGACAGGTTGCCTACGAGCAGTACTTC. The chain has TRBV6-6 and TRBJ2-7, with D possibly matching TRBD1 (6 bases). The CDR3 has 15 residues. CDR1 MNHNY and CDR2 SVGAGI come from the germline V gene (reference sequence). The V end lost 1 base, the J end lost 2 bases, and 12 bases lay between the germline ends.

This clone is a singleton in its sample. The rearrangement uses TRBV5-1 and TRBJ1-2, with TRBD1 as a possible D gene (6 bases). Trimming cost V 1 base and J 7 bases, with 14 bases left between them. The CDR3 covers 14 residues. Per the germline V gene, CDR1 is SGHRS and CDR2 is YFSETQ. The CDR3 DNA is TGCGCCAGCAGCTTGCAAGGGGGGGCGGGTGGCTACACCTTC. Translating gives CASSLQGGAGGYTF.

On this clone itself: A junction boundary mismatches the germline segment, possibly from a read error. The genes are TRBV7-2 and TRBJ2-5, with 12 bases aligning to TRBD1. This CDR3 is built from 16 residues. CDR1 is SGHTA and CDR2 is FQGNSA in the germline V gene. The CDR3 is CASSRPGQGAQGTQYF. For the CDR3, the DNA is TGTGCCAGCAGCCGGCCGGGACAGGGGGCGCAAGGGACCCAGTACTTC.

CDR3 protein: CASRDALGEQFF. The CDR3 DNA reads as TGTGCCAGCAGAGATGCCTTAGGTGAGCAGTTCTTC. The J gene is TRBJ2-1, the V gene TRBV5-8; D is ambiguous. This CDR3 is 12 amino acids long. V lost 5 bases and J 9 bases, leaving 12 bases between the germline ends. CDR1 SGHTS and CDR2 YDEGEE come from the germline V gene.

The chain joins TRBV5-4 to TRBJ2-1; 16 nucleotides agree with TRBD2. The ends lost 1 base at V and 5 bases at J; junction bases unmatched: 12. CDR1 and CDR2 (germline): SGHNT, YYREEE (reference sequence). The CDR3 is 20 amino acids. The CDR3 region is CASSLLPPGLAGGPHNEQFF. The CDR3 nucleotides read TGTGCCAGCAGCTTGCTCCCCCCGGGACTAGCGGGAGGGCCACACAATGAGCAGTTCTTC.

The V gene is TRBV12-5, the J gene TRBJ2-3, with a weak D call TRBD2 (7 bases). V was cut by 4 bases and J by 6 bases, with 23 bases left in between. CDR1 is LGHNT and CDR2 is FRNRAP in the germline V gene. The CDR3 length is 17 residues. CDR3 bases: TGTGCTAGTGGTTCCCCCCGTAGGGGGAGGGCGGGCGATACGCAGTATTTT. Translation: CASGSPRRGRAGDTQYF. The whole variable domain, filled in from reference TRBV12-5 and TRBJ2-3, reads DARVTQTPRHKVTEMGQEVTMRCQPILGHNTVFWYRQTMMQGLELLAYFRNRAPLDDSGMPKDRFSAEMPDATLATLKIQPSEPRDSAVYFCASGSPRRGRAGDTQYFGPGTRLTVL.